The rows below give T cell receptor beta chains drawn from one sample of a study of control samples from healthy donors and cancer patients. Measured with immunoSEQ multiplex PCR; TCRdb has only the in-frame clones, and not every one. This table has some 150,000 clones, roughly 92% appearing once. What was sequenced was blood. The receptors originated from a man aged 35 to 55 in good health. CDR3s include the opening cysteine and the closing phenylalanine or tryptophan. Fields, in order: J gene, V gene, CDR3 protein.

TRBJ1-1	TRBV10-2	CASSERGATAEAFF
TRBJ2-7	TRBV13	CASSPRLAGASEQYF
TRBJ1-2	TRBV11-1	CASSLYGQGPEGYTF
TRBJ2-4	TRBV5-4	CASSPSDVGRLAKNIQYF
TRBJ1-2	TRBV28	CASSLLRGPGAIDGYTF
TRBJ2-1	TRBV9	CASSVASGVGYNEQFF
TRBJ1-4	TRBV7-9	CASSLPKGSIDEKLFF
TRBJ1-4	TRBV7-2	CASSLTGPNEKLFF
TRBJ1-1	TRBV6-4	CASRREGQIENTEAFF
TRBJ2-5	TRBV11-2	CASSLTSGIPETQYF